A selection of T cell receptor beta chains follows, all from one sample in a study of identical twins. TCRdb called the 5' RACE reads again in MiXCR, with one record for every CDR3 protein. The table includes around 450,000 distinct CDR3 sequences, 13% to 15% detected once. These data are also associated with another study on yellow fever vaccine responses in identical twins.

Sequenced material: CD4+ T cells sorted from blood. These receptors were obtained from a woman aged 18-30 years in good health. Both conserved end residues are part of each CDR3. The D gene is left open where the match is weak. Part of the rows lack a size; the others show once, few, many or a class for expanded clones.

TRBD1,TRBJ2-7,-,TRBV5-1,TGCGCCAGCAGCTTCCGGGACAGGGTTACGGGGAACGAGCAGTACTTC,CASSFRDRVTGNEQYF
TRBD1,TRBJ1-1,-,TRBV6-1,TGTGCCAGGGAGGTAACCGGGACAGGGATTTTCTGCACTGAAGCTTTCTTT,CAREVTGTGIFCTEAFF
-,TRBJ2-7,-,TRBV18,TGTGCCAGCTCACCTGGGCTTGACCAAGACGAGCAGTACTTC,CASSPGLDQDEQYF
-,TRBJ2-3,few,TRBV7-2,TGTGCCAGCAGCGGACGAGCGGGAGATACGCAGTATTTT,CASSGRAGDTQYF
TRBD2,TRBJ2-4,few,TRBV6-2/TRBV6-3,TGTGCCAGCATCCTCCCCAGGGAGGGCATTCAGTACTTC,CASILPREGIQYF
TRBD2,TRBJ2-7,few,TRBV10-2,TGCGCCAGCAGTCTCCTAGCGGGACGCTCCTACGAGCAGTACTTC,CASSLLAGRSYEQYF
TRBD1,TRBJ1-1,many,TRBV7-9,TGTGCCAGCAGCTCGGGACAGCCGAAAACTGAAGCTTTCTTT,CASSSGQPKTEAFF
-,TRBJ2-2,many,TRBV2,TGTGCCAGTTCAGGGGGGTATACCGGGGAGCTGTTTTTT,CASSGGYTGELFF
-,TRBJ2-7,-,TRBV7-2,TGTGCCAGCAGCTTTAGTTATATAGGTCCCGAGCAGTACTTC,CASSFSYIGPEQYF
TRBD2,TRBJ2-3,few,TRBV29-1,TGCAGCGGGGGAACGGCGGGGGGGAGGACAGATACGCAGTATTTT,CSGGTAGGRTDTQYF
-,TRBJ1-2,-,TRBV20-1,TGCAGTGCTAGGGTGGGGGGCTCCGGCAACTATGGCTACACCTTC,CSARVGGSGNYGYTF
-,TRBJ1-2,-,TRBV7-9,TGTGCCAGCAGCTTAGCCAGGGCAGAGTATGGCTACACCTTC,CASSLARAEYGYTF
TRBD1,TRBJ2-2,-,TRBV15,TGTGCCACCAGCAGAGCCGGGACAGGGGCCCGGGAGCTGTTTTTT,CATSRAGTGARELFF
-,TRBJ2-1,-,TRBV5-1,TGCGCCAGCAGCTTGTCAGCGGGTAGGAGCTCCTACAATGAGCAGTTCTTC,CASSLSAGRSSYNEQFF
TRBD1,TRBJ2-3,few,TRBV25-1,TGTGCCAGCAAAACGGGACAGGGGATCACAGATACGCAGTATTTT,CASKTGQGITDTQYF
TRBD1,TRBJ2-2,few,TRBV20-1,TGCAGTGCTAGAAGGGCCCCAGGGGGCTGGAACACCGGGGAGCTGTTTTTT,CSARRAPGGWNTGELFF
-,TRBJ1-4,few,TRBV4-3,TGCGCCAGCAGCCAAGATCTGGGGCAGGGGCTTTTAAATGAAAAACTGTTTTTT,CASSQDLGQGLLNEKLFF
-,TRBJ2-5,few,TRBV3-1,TGTGCCAGCAGCCAAGCAGGCAAGACCCAGTACTTC,CASSQAGKTQYF
TRBD2,TRBJ2-7,few,TRBV6-1,TGTGCCAGCAGGCACGGGGGGAATACCTACGAGCAGTACTTC,CASRHGGNTYEQYF
TRBD2,TRBJ2-2,-,TRBV4-3,TGCGCCAGCAGCCAAGTCCTAGCGGGTCTCACCGGGGAGCTGTTTTTT,CASSQVLAGLTGELFF
-,TRBJ1-4,few,TRBV4-3,TGCGCCAGCAGCCAAGGAGCCCCCGGCGAAAAACTGTTTTTT,CASSQGAPGEKLFF
-,TRBJ1-6,many,TRBV7-6,TGTGCCAGCAGCCCCCCGATTTCACCCCTCCACTTT,CASSPPISPLHF
-,TRBJ1-2,many,TRBV12-3/TRBV12-4,TGTGCCAGCAGTGACGACAGATTTAACTATGGCTACACCTTC,CASSDDRFNYGYTF
-,TRBJ2-4,few,TRBV5-1,TGCGCCAGCAGCTTGTCGCCAGGGGACAAAAACATTCAGTACTTC,CASSLSPGDKNIQYF
-,TRBJ2-6,-,TRBV14,TGTGCCAGCAGCCAAGATATTAGGGTGACCTCTGGGGCCAACGTCCTGACTTTC,CASSQDIRVTSGANVLTF
TRBD2,TRBJ2-7,-,TRBV6-1,TGTGCCAGCCCGGACCCGGGGGGCTACGAGCAGTACTTC,CASPDPGGYEQYF
-,TRBJ2-1,-,TRBV24-1,TGTGCCACCAGTGAGACCCCGAGAGAAAATGAGCAGTTCTTC,CATSETPRENEQFF
-,TRBJ2-6,few,TRBV29-1,TGCAGCGTTGCCGCTGGGGCCAACGTCCTGACTTTC,CSVAAGANVLTF
-,TRBJ2-2,-,TRBV29-1,TGCAGCGTTGAGGATGGGTCGAACACCGGGGAGCTGTTTTTT,CSVEDGSNTGELFF
-,TRBJ2-5,few,TRBV3-1,TGTGCCAGCAGTAAACTTGACGGGAAAGAGACCCAGTACTTC,CASSKLDGKETQYF
TRBD2,TRBJ2-5,-,TRBV5-1,TGCGCCAGCAGCTTGGGGGGACTAGCGGGAGTCGAGACCCAGTACTTC,CASSLGGLAGVETQYF
TRBD2,TRBJ2-5,few,TRBV3-1,TGTGCCAGCAGCCCCGGAGAGTTAGCGGGGGGAGGGGCCCAGTACTTC,CASSPGELAGGGAQYF
TRBD2,TRBJ2-5,-,TRBV7-2,TGTGCCAGCAGCTTTTTTTCTAGCGGGGGGCAAGAGACCCAGTACTTC,CASSFFSSGGQETQYF
-,TRBJ2-5,few,TRBV3-1,TGTGCCAGCAGCCAGCTTAGGGTTGAGACCCAGTACTTC,CASSQLRVETQYF
TRBD2,TRBJ2-1,few,TRBV5-4,TGTGCCAGCAGCTTGCTCGGACTAGCGGGGACCATTTCCTACAATGAGCAGTTCTTC,CASSLLGLAGTISYNEQFF
TRBD1,TRBJ2-2,-,TRBV5-1,TGCGCCAGCAGCGGCAGGACAGGGGGGGCCGGGGAGCTGTTTTTT,CASSGRTGGAGELFF
-,TRBJ2-1,many,TRBV9,TGTGCCAGCAGCGGGGGGGGGCGGCAGGGCAATGAGCAGTTCTTC,CASSGGGRQGNEQFF
-,TRBJ2-1,-,TRBV9,TGTGCCAGCAGCGTAGACGGGAGCTACAATGAGCAGTTCTTC,CASSVDGSYNEQFF
-,TRBJ2-5,few,TRBV12-3/TRBV12-4,TGTGCCAGCAGCCCCAGATTCGGGCCCCAGTACTTC,CASSPRFGPQYF
-,TRBJ2-2,many,TRBV7-9,TGTGCCAGCAGCCCCGGGACAATGAACACCGGGGAGCTGTTTTTT,CASSPGTMNTGELFF
-,TRBJ2-1,many,TRBV7-2,TGTGCCAGCACAAAGGGGGGCTCCTACAATGAGCAGTTCTTC,CASTKGGSYNEQFF
-,TRBJ2-7,few,TRBV2,TGTGCCAGCACCTTAACAGGGATTTCGGACGAGCAGTACTTC,CASTLTGISDEQYF
-,TRBJ1-1,few,TRBV20-1,TGCAGTGCTACGGGCCACCGTGAGACTGAAGCTTTCTTT,CSATGHRETEAFF
TRBD1,TRBJ2-6,-,TRBV27,TGTGCCAGCAGTTTAGCGGGACAGGCCTCTGGGGCCAACGTCCTGACTTTC,CASSLAGQASGANVLTF
-,TRBJ2-3,few,TRBV7-9,TGTGCCAGCAGCGGGAACCTTGGGCGTGAAACGCAGTATTTT,CASSGNLGRETQYF
-,TRBJ2-5,-,TRBV19,TGTGCCAGTAGTATAGATGGGGCCGCGTACCAAGAGACCCAGTACTTC,CASSIDGAAYQETQYF
TRBD2,TRBJ2-4,-,TRBV6-1,TGTGCCAGCAAAGCGGGGGGCCAAAACATTCAGTACTTC,CASKAGGQNIQYF
TRBD1,TRBJ1-1,-,TRBV28,TGTGCCAGCAGACATCGGACAGGCGGCACTGAAGCTTTCTTT,CASRHRTGGTEAFF
-,TRBJ1-1,many,TRBV29-1,TGCAGCGCCGGGACACAGAACACTGAAGCTTTCTTT,CSAGTQNTEAFF